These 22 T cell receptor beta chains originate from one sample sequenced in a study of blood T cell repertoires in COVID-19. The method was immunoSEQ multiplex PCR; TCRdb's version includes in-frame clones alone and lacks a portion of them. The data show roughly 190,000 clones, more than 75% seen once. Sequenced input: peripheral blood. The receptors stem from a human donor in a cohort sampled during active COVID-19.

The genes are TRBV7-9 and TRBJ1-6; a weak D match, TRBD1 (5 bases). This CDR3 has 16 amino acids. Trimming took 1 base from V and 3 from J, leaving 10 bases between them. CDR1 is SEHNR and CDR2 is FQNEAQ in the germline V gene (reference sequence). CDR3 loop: CASSLGSRGYNSPLHF. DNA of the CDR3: TGTGCCAGCAGCTTAGGGTCAAGGGGCTATAATTCACCCCTCCACTTT.

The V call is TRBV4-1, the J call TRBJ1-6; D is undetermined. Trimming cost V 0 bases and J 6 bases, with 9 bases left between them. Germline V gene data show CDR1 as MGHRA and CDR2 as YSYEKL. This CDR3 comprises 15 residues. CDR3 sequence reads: CASSQDLTSNSPLHF. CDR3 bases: TGCGCCAGCAGCCAAGATCTGACTTCTAATTCACCCCTCCACTTT.

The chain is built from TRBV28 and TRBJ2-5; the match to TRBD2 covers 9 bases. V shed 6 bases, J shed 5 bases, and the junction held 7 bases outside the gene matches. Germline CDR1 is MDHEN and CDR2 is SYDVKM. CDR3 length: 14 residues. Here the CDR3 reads CASSVAGDAETQYF. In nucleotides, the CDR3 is TGTGCCAGCAGCGTAGCGGGAGACGCGGAGACCCAGTACTTC. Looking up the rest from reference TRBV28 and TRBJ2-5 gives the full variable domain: DVKVTQSSRYLVKRTGEKVFLECVQDMDHENMFWYRQDPGLGLRLIYFSYDVKMKEKGDIPEGYSVSREKKERFSLILESASTNQTSMYLCASSVAGDAETQYFGPGTRLLVL.

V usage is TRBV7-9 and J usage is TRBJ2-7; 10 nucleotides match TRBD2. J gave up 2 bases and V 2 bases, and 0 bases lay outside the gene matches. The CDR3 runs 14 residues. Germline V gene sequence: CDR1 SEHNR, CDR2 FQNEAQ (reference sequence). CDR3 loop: CASSLTSGAYEQYF. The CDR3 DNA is TGTGCCAGCAGCTTAACTAGCGGGGCCTACGAGCAGTACTTC. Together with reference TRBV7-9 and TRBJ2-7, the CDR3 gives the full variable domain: DTGVSQNPRHKITKRGQNVTFRCDPISEHNRLYWYRQTLGQGPEFLTYFQNEAQLEKSRLLSDRFSAERPKGSFSTLEIQRTEQGDSAMYLCASSLTSGAYEQYFGPGTRLTVT.

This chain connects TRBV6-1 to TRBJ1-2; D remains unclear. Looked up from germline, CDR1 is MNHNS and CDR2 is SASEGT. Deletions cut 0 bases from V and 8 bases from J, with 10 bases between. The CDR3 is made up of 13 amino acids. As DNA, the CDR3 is TGTGCCAGCAGTGAAGCTCCCGTCGAGGGCTACACCTTC. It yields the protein CASSEAPVEGYTF.

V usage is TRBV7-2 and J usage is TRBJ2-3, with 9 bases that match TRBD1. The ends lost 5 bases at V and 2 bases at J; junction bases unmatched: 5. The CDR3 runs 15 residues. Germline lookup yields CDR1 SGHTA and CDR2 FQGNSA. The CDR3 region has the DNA TGTGCCAGCAGCGTACAGGGGGCGTACACAGATACGCAGTATTTT. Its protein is CASSVQGAYTDTQYF.

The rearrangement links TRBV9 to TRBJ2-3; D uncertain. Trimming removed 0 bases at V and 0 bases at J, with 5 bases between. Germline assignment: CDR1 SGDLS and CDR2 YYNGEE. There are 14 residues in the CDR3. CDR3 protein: CASSVDYSTDTQYF. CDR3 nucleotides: TGTGCCAGCAGCGTAGACTATAGCACAGATACGCAGTATTTT.

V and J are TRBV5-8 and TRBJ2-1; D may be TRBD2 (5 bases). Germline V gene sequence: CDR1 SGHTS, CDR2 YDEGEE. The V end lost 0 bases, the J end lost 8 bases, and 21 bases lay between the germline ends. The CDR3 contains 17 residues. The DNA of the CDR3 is TGTGCCAGCAGCTTGGCGAAAAGGGTGGGAGAGGCCTATGAGCAGTTCTTC. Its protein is CASSLAKRVGEAYEQFF. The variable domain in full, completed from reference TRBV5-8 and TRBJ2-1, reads EAGVTQSPTHLIKTRGQQATLRCSPISGHTSVYWYQQALGLGLQFLLWYDEGEERNRGNFPPRFSGRQFPNYSSELNVNALELEDSALYLCASSLAKRVGEAYEQFFGPGTRLTVL.

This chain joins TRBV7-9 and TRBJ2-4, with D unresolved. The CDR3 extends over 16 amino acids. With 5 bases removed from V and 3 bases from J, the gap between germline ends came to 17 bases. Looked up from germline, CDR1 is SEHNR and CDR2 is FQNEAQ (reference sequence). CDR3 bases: TGTGCCAGCAGCCCCATGGGCAGTTTGGGCAAAAACATTCAGTACTTC. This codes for CASSPMGSLGKNIQYF.

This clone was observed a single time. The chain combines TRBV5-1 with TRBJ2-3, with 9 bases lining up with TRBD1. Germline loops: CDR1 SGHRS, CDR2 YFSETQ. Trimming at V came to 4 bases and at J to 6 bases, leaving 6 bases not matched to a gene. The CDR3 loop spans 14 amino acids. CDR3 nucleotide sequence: TGCGCCAGCAGCAAAGGACAGGGGTGGGATACGCAGTATTTT. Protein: CASSKGQGWDTQYF.

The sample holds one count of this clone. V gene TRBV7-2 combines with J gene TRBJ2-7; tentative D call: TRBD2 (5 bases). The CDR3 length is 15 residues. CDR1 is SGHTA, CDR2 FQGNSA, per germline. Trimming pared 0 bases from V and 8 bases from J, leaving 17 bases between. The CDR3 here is CASSLAPGLPTKQYF. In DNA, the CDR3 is TGTGCCAGCAGCTTAGCGCCCGGACTGCCAACCAAGCAGTACTTC.

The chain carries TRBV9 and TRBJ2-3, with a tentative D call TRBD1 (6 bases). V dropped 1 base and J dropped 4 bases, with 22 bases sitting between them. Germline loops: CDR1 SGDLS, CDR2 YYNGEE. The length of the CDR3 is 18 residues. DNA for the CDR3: TGTGCCAGCAGCGTAAAAGGGGGATTTGGCAGGGACGCAGATACGCAGTATTTT. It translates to CASSVKGGFGRDADTQYF.

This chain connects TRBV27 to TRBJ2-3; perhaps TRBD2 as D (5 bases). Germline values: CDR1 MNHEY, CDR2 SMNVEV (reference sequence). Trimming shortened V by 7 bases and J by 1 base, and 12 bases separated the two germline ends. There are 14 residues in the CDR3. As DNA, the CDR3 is TGTGCCAGCAACGCAGCCGGGGGCACAGATACGCAGTATTTT. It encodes CASNAAGGTDTQYF.

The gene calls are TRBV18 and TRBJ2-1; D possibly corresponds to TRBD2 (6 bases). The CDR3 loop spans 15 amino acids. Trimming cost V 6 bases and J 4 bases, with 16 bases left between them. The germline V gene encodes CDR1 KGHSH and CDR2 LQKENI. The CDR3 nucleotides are TGTGCCAGCTCCCCCAGTGCCGGGACTTACAATGAGCAGTTCTTC. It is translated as CASSPSAGTYNEQFF.

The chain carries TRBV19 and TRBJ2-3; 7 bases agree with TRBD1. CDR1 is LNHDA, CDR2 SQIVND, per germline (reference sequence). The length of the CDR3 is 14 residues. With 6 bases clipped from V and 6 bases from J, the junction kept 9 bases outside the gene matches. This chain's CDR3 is CASRGDRARDTQYF. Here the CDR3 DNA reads TGTGCCAGTAGGGGAGACAGGGCTCGGGATACGCAGTATTTT.

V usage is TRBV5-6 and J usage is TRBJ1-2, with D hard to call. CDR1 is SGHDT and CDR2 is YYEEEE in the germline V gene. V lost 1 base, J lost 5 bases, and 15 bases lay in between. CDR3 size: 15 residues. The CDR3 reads CASSLLGLFQYGYTF. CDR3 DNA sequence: TGTGCCAGCAGCTTGCTGGGCCTGTTTCAATATGGCTACACCTTC.

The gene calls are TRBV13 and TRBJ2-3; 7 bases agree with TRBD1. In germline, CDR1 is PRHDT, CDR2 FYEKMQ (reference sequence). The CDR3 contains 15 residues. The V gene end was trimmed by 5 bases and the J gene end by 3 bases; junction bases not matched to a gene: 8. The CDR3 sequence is CASSKKQGTTDTQYF. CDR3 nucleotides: TGTGCCAGCAGCAAAAAACAGGGGACAACAGATACGCAGTATTTT.

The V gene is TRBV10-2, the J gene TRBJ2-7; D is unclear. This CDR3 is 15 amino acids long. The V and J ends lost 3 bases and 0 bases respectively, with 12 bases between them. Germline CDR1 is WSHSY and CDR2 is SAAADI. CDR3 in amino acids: CASSDNSLGSYEQYF. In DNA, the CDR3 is TGCGCCAGCAGTGATAACAGCCTGGGCTCCTACGAGCAGTACTTC.

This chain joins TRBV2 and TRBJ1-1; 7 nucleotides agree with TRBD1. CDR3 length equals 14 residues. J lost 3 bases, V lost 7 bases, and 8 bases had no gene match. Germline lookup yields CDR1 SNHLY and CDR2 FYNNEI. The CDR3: CASTLDRWDTEAFF. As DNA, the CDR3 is TGTGCCAGCACCTTGGACAGGTGGGACACTGAAGCTTTCTTT.

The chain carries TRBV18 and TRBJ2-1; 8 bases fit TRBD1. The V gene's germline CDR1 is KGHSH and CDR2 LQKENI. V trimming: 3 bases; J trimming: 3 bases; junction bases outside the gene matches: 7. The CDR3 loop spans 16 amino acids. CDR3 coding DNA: TGTGCCAGCTCACCTATCGGGACAGGAGTCTACAATGAGCAGTTCTTC. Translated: CASSPIGTGVYNEQFF.

The CDR3 sequence: CATSRTGVTKTQYF. For the CDR3, the DNA is TGTGCCACCAGTAGGACAGGGGTTACAAAGACCCAGTACTTC. This sequence joins TRBV24-1 and TRBJ2-5; 9 bases map to TRBD1. The J segment lost 6 bases and the V segment lost 6 bases, leaving 7 bases of the junction unmatched. The germline V gene encodes CDR1 KGHDR and CDR2 SFDVKD. This CDR3 spans 14 amino acids.

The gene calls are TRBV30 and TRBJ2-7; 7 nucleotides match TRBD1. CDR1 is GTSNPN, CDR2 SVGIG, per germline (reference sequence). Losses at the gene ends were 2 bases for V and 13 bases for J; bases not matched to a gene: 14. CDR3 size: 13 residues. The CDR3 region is CAWSRGTGVGRYF. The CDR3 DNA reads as TGTGCCTGGAGTAGGGGCACAGGGGTGGGCCGTTACTTC.